Sequencing of this T cell receptor beta chain was carried out in a study of T cell responses to AZD1222 COVID-19 vaccine (dated by TCRdb to the early 2020s). Regarding the research as a whole: AZD1222 recipients given second doses at about 4 weeks or at about 12 weeks were pooled, since spike-specific TCR depth and breadth were not found to differ between the two schedules. Trial participants were enrolled by age into subgroups of 18-55, 56-69 and 70-plus years, and around 150, 28 and 57 TCR-sequenced participants, respectively, were included in these subgroups. TCR sequencing covered 230 to 250 trial participants: 207 given two doses of AZD1222 and about 26 given two doses of MenACWY control vaccine. Beyond this particular receptor, the publication reports: The 56-69-year group was small, and its depth increase did not reach significance, likely because of low power. Only five or six AZD1222 recipients were SARS-CoV-2 seropositive at baseline, limiting conclusions about previously exposed vaccinees. A significant rise in spike-specific TCR breadth and depth was observed after two AZD1222 doses relative to day 0 and relative to MenACWY recipients. Most participants were white British and females outnumbered males, and the authors suggested that clonal diversity may have been underestimated. Reportedly, close to half of the unique spike-specific TCRs recognized epitopes lying outside the regions that are mutated in the B.1.351 and B.1.1.7 variants. The vaccine-associated CD4 TCRs covered the entire spike protein, and the dominant responses fell in regions 160-218 and 743-854. Because no samples from the day 14 peak response were available, repertoires could be characterized only after the peak T cell response.

The CDR3 regions of human TCRbeta chains were analyzed by immunosequencing. Turning to the authors' computational methods: TCRs in the repertoires were matched against a reference library of SARS-CoV-2-specific TCRs that had been generated with the MIRA antigen-specificity platform. Breadth meant the fraction of unique TCRs that were SARS-CoV-2-associated, whereas depth meant the fraction of total T cells that were SARS-CoV-2-associated. Using the MIRA data, each spike-specific TCR was assigned both to the spike region to which the TCR was reactive and to a CD4 or CD8 class. Log10-transformed breadth and depth values were compared by one-way ANOVA with Sidak's multiple comparisons tests. TCRdb took this table from immuneACCESS and kept in-frame rearrangements with V and J called. Such tables lack part of the clones; where checked against another copy, unresolved V genes explain under half of the gap, and the rest is unexplained. V, J and clone size were drawn from that table, and D and trimming were deduced from the DNA. This sample gives approximately 110,000 clones in total; about 81% of them show up just once. The ten largest clones add up to approximately 5.1% of the sample.

According to the germline V gene, CDR1 reads KGHSH and CDR2 reads LQKENI. V lost 0 bases and J lost 5 bases, and the count of bases not matched to a germline gene is 8. Taken from cysteine to phenylalanine, the CDR3 has 17 residues. Only the CDR3 DNA is retained, 51 bases long and in frame from the first base. A word on this clone: This receptor's antigen is unknown. Base qualities are not recorded, but no much larger clone differs from it by a single base.

The intended sense of this specimen's time point label: baseline before first vaccination. The vaccinee samples were drawn from two UK trials, COV001 and COV002, one of which was a single-blind randomized controlled phase 2/3 trial testing AZD1222 (ChAdOx1 nCoV-19) in healthy adults. For TCRbeta chain sequencing, PBMC samples from trial participants were taken at day 0 and at day 28 after the second dose. The rearrangement joined TRBV18 to TRBJ2-7, with 12 bases matching TRBD1. The origin of this receptor is an adult in good health. Sequenced here: peripheral blood, sampled on day 0 of AZD1222 vaccination. The CDR3 reads as follows: CASSPPPGQGASHEQYF. The DNA sequence follows: TGTGCCAGCTCACCACCACCGGGACAGGGGGCTTCCCACGAGCAGTACTTC.